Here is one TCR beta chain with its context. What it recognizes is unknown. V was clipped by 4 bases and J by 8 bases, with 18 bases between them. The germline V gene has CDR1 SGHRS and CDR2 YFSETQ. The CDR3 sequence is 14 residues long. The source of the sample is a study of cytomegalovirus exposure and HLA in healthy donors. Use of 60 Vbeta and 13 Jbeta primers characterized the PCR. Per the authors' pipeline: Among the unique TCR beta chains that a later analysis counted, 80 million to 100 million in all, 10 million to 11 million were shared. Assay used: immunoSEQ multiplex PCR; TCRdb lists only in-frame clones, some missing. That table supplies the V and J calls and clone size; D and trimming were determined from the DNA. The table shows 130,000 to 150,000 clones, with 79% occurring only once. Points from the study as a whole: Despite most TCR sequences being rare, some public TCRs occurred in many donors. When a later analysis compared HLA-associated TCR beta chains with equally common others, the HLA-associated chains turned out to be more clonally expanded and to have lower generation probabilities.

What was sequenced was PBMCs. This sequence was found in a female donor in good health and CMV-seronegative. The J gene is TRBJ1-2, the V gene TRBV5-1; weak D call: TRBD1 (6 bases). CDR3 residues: CASSARGGARGYTF. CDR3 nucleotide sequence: TGCGCCAGCAGCGCCCGCGGGGGGGCGCGGGGCTACACCTTC.